This TCR beta chain was documented in a study of T cell responses to AZD1222 COVID-19 vaccine. Produced via immunoSEQ multiplex PCR; TCRdb's table is partial and in-frame only. This sample yields 200,000 or so clones, of which approximately 90% are seen a single time; roughly 6% belongs to the top ten. As to this clone: Antigen unknown.

The study, taken as a whole, reports: Spike-specific TCR breadth and depth went up after people got two AZD1222 doses. Vaccine-associated CD4 TCRs spanned spike, dominant at 160-218 and 743-854.

In germline, CDR1 is SGHRS, CDR2 YFSETQ. Trimming pared 0 bases from V and 3 bases from J, leaving 8 bases between. This CDR3 region has 14 residues. This sample comprised peripheral blood, obtained on day 0 of AZD1222 vaccination. The chain recombines TRBV5-1 with TRBJ2-3, with D uncertain. This TCR came from an adult in good health. The CDR3 region is CASSLGTRTDTQYF. CDR3 DNA sequence: TGCGCCAGCAGCTTGGGTACGCGGACAGATACGCAGTATTTT.